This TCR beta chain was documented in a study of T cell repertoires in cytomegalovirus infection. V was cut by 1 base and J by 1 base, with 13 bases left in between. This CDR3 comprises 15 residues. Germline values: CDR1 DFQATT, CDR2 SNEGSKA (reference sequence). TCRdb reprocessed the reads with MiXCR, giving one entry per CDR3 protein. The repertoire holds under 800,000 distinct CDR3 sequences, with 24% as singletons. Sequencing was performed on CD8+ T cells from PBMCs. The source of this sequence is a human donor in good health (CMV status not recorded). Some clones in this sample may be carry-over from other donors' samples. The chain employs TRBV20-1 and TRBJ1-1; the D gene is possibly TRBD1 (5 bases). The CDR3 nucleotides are TGCAGTGCTAGAGTTGGAGGGACGGGGAACACTGAAGCTTTCTTT. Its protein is CSARVGGTGNTEAFF.